Below, 8 T cell receptor beta chains from the same sample are listed, as sequenced in a study of T cell responses to AZD1222 COVID-19 vaccine. The data were produced by immunoSEQ multiplex PCR, yet TCRdb's version contains in-frame clones alone and is incomplete. Seen here are about 130,000 clones, 90% to 95% observed once, and the top ten hold approximately 1.6%. Sequenced here: peripheral blood, sampled on day 0 of AZD1222 vaccination. These TCRs come from an adult in good health.

V and J are TRBV29-1 and TRBJ2-1; D may correspond to TRBD1 or TRBD2 (5 bases each). This CDR3 is 14 amino acids long. V was cut by 0 bases and J by 7 bases, with 13 bases left in between. CDR1 is SQVTM and CDR2 is ANQGSEA in the germline V gene. The CDR3 is CSVEEGRLKNEQFF. The CDR3 nucleotides read TGCAGCGTTGAAGAGGGACGACTGAAAAATGAGCAGTTCTTC.

In its sample, this clone was seen once. This chain connects TRBV7-6 to TRBJ1-3, with D tentatively TRBD1 (6 bases). The V gene's germline CDR1 is SGHVS and CDR2 FNYEAQ. The V gene lost 5 bases and the J gene lost 0 bases, with 17 bases spanning the gap. The CDR3 extends over 17 amino acids. This chain's CDR3 is CASSLKVGQLSGNTIYF. The DNA for the CDR3 is TGTGCCAGCAGCCTCAAGGTTGGACAGCTCTCTGGAAACACCATATATTTT. The whole variable domain, filled in from reference TRBV7-6 and TRBJ1-3, reads GAGVSQSPRYKVTKRGQDVALRCDPISGHVSLYWYRQALGQGPEFLTYFNYEAQQDKSGLPNDRFSAERPEGSISTLTIQRTEQRDSAMYRCASSLKVGQLSGNTIYFGEGSWLTVV.

J is TRBJ1-3 and V is TRBV7-2; no definite D call. V was cut by 6 bases and J by 0 bases, with 15 bases left in between. The CDR3 totals 16 residues. Germline V gene lookup returns CDR1 SGHTA and CDR2 FQGNSA. The CDR3 DNA reads TGTGCCAGCAGTAGAGGTGGGAGCCGCTCTGGAAACACCATATATTTT. Translating it yields CASSRGGSRSGNTIYF.

CDR3 DNA: TGTGCCAGCAGCCGCCCCCCAGGGAACTATGGCTACACCTTC. It translates to CASSRPPGNYGYTF. This sequence joins TRBV28 and TRBJ1-2, with a weak D call TRBD1 (5 bases). Germline V gene lookup returns CDR1 MDHEN and CDR2 SYDVKM. Trimming shortened V by 6 bases and J by 2 bases, and 13 bases separated the two germline ends. The CDR3 has 14 amino acids.

CDR3 protein: CASSISGNTEAFF. The CDR3 nucleotides read TGTGCCAGTAGTATTTCAGGAAACACTGAAGCTTTCTTT. The chain carries TRBV19 and TRBJ1-1; D is unresolved. Trimming pared 3 bases from V and 2 bases from J, leaving 7 bases between. Germline V gene sequence: CDR1 LNHDA, CDR2 SQIVND (reference sequence). The CDR3 length is 13 residues. Full variable domain (outside the CDR3, taken from reference TRBV19 and TRBJ1-1): DGGITQSPKYLFRKEGQNVTLSCEQNLNHDAMYWYRQDPGQGLRLIYYSQIVNDFQKGDIAEGYSVSREKKESFPLTVTSAQKNPTAFYLCASSISGNTEAFFGQGTRLTVV.

The V call is TRBV7-2, the J call TRBJ2-1, with D maybe TRBD2 (5 bases). The V end lost 1 base, the J end lost 3 bases, and 10 bases lay between the germline ends. Germline-derived CDR1 and CDR2 are SGHTA and FQGNSA. This CDR3 region has 15 residues. The CDR3 DNA is TGTGCCAGCAGCTTAGGTCTGGGAGTCTACAATGAGCAGTTCTTC. This encodes CASSLGLGVYNEQFF.

The genes are TRBV15 and TRBJ1-2; D remains unclear. This CDR3 is 14 amino acids long. CDR1 and CDR2 (germline): LNHNV, YYDKDF (reference sequence). Trimming removed 10 bases from V and 4 bases from J, with 19 bases in between. The CDR3 DNA sequence: TGTGCCATTGGGCCTATTGACGCCTCCTATGGCTACACCTTC. Amino acids: CAIGPIDASYGYTF.

The rearrangement uses TRBV4-3 and TRBJ1-2; the D gene is possibly TRBD1 (5 bases). Germline CDR1 reads LGHNA; CDR2 reads YSLEER. The CDR3 totals 14 residues. V shed 0 bases and J shed 4 bases, with 9 bases lying between them. CDR3 protein: CASSQDRGSYGYTF. CDR3 nucleotides: TGCGCCAGCAGCCAAGATCGGGGCTCCTATGGCTACACCTTC.